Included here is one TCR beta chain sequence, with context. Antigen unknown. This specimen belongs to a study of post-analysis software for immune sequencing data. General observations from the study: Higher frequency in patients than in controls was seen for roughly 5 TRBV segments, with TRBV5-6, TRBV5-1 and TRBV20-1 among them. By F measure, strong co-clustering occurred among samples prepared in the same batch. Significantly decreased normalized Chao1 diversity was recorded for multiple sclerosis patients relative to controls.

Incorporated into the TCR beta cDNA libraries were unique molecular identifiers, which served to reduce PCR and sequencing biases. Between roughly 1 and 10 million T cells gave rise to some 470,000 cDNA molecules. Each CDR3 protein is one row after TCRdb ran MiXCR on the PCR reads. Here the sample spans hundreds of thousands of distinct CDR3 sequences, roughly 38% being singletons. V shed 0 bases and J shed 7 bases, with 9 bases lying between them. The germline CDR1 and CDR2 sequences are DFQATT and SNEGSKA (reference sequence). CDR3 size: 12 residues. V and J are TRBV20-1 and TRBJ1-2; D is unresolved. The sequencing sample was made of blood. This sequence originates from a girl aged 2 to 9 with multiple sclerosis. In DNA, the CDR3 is TGCAGTGCTAGAGAGCGGACGGGTGGCTACACCTTC. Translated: CSARERTGGYTF.